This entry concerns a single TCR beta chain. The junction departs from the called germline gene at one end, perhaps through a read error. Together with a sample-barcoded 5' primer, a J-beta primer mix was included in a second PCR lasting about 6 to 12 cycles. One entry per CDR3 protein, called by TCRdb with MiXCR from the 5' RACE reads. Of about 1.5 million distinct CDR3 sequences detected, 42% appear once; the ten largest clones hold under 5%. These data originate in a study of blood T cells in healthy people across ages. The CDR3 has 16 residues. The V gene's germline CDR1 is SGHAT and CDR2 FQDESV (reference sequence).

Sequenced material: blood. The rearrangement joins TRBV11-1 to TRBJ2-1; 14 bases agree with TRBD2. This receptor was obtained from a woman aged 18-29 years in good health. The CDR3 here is CASGVPGLAGVNEQFF. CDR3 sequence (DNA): TGCGCCAGCGGCGTCCCGGGACTAGCGGGAGTAAATGAGCAGTTCTTC.